The rows below give T cell receptor beta chains drawn from one sample of a study of shared clonotypes between healthy human individuals. Libraries were prepared by immunoSEQ multiplex PCR; TCRdb keeps only in-frame clonotypes and omits some of them. This table holds around 2,000,000 clones, more than 85% found once. The sample was naive CD8+ T cells from PBMCs. Receptors were obtained from a man aged 18 to 29 in good health. Some clones in this sample may be carry-over from other donors' samples. CDR3s include the opening cysteine and the closing phenylalanine or tryptophan. A D gene is named only where the DNA matches it firmly. Part of the rows lack a size; the others show once, few, many or a class for expanded clones.

v_call	clone_size	d_call	j_call	cdr3_aa	cdr3_nt
TRBV4-1	-	-	TRBJ1-1	CASSQGPWNTEAFF	TGCGCCAGCAGCCAGGGCCCCTGGAACACTGAAGCTTTCTTT
TRBV5-4	-	-	TRBJ1-5	CARLLGGNQPQHF	TGTGCCAGATTATTGGGGGGCAATCAGCCCCAGCATTTT
TRBV2	-	-	TRBJ1-4	CASSGGGWRNEKLFF	TGTGCCAGCAGCGGGGGCGGGTGGCGGAATGAAAAACTGTTTTTT
TRBV10-3	-	-	TRBJ2-5	CAISGAGTPKETQYF	TGTGCCATCAGTGGGGCCGGGACTCCTAAAGAGACCCAGTACTTC
TRBV10-1	-	TRBD2	TRBJ2-7	CASRPGGAGEQYF	TGCGCCAGCAGACCGGGGGGAGCCGGCGAGCAGTACTTC
TRBV10-3	-	TRBD1	TRBJ2-3	CAISDPKGQGDF	TGTGCCATCAGTGATCCAAAGGGACAGGGGGACTTT
TRBV11-2	once	TRBD1	TRBJ2-6	CASSTRQGAGANVLTF	TGTGCCAGCAGCACACGACAGGGGGCTGGGGCCAACGTCCTGACTTTC
TRBV6-1	-	-	TRBJ2-6	CASSEAAFRANVLTF	TGTGCCAGCAGTGAAGCGGCATTCCGGGCCAACGTCCTGACTTTC
TRBV19	-	TRBD1	TRBJ2-7	CASSKAGGAGEQYF	TGTGCCAGTAGTAAGGCAGGGGGCGCGGGGGAGCAGTACTTC
TRBV5-6	-	TRBD1	TRBJ1-1	CASSTGQDELLKTEAFF	TGTGCCAGCAGCACCGGACAGGATGAACTCCTGAAGACTGAAGCTTTCTTT
TRBV25-1	-	TRBD2	TRBJ2-4	CASSSQRDGGIQYF	TGTGCCAGCAGTAGTCAGCGGGATGGGGGCATTCAGTACTTC
TRBV6-5	once	-	TRBJ2-2	CASSYSLQGDTGELFF	TGTGCCAGCAGTTACTCGTTGCAGGGTGACACCGGGGAGCTGTTTTTT
TRBV28	-	-	TRBJ2-1	CASRLGTYNEQFF	TGTGCCAGCAGGTTGGGAACCTACAATGAGCAGTTCTTC
TRBV27	-	-	TRBJ2-2	CASSLRNTGELFF	TGTGCCAGCAGCTTAAGGAACACCGGGGAGCTGTTTTTT
TRBV27	-	-	TRBJ2-7	CASSLGGSYEQYF	TGTGCCAGCAGCCTCGGGGGCAGCTACGAGCAGTACTTC
TRBV5-1	-	-	TRBJ1-1	CASSLGRGLGDTEAFF	TGCGCCAGCAGCTTGGGGAGGGGTCTGGGTGACACTGAAGCTTTCTTT
TRBV27	-	TRBD1	TRBJ1-1	CASRWTGRNTEAFF	TGTGCCAGCAGATGGACAGGGCGGAACACTGAAGCTTTCTTT
TRBV9	-	-	TRBJ2-7	CASSPEGLQGDEQYF	TGTGCCAGCAGCCCAGAGGGGCTCCAGGGTGACGAGCAGTACTTC
TRBV4-1	-	TRBD1	TRBJ2-7	CASSQGTGTYEQYF	TGCGCCAGCAGCCAGGGGACAGGGACCTACGAGCAGTACTTC
TRBV5-1	once	TRBD2	TRBJ2-1	CASSLGRASGSNEQFF	TGCGCCAGCAGCTTGGGCCGTGCTAGCGGGAGCAATGAGCAGTTCTTC
TRBV27	once	TRBD2	TRBJ2-2	CASSDGGLAGNTGELFF	TGTGCCAGCAGTGACGGGGGGCTAGCGGGGAACACCGGGGAGCTGTTTTTT
TRBV29-1	-	-	TRBJ2-1	CSVEGGVSSYNEQFF	TGCAGCGTTGAAGGGGGGGTGAGCTCCTACAATGAGCAGTTCTTC
TRBV19	-	TRBD2	TRBJ2-1	CASSSWTSGSGDEQFF	TGTGCCAGTAGTAGTTGGACTAGCGGGAGTGGCGATGAGCAGTTCTTC
TRBV2	-	TRBD2	TRBJ2-7	CASSDGEGRSYEQYF	TGTGCCAGCAGTGACGGGGAGGGTAGGTCCTACGAGCAGTACTTC
TRBV30	once	-	TRBJ1-5	CAWNNQANSGPQHF	TGTGCCTGGAACAACCAGGCGAACTCAGGGCCCCAGCATTTT
TRBV11-2	-	TRBD2	TRBJ2-1	CASSGRDLLAGYNEQFF	TGTGCCAGCAGCGGACGGGACTTACTAGCGGGTTACAATGAGCAGTTCTTC
TRBV9	-	-	TRBJ1-5	CASSQGSNQPQHF	TGTGCCAGCAGCCAAGGGTCAAACCAGCCCCAGCATTTT
TRBV15	-	-	TRBJ2-3	CATSSRTAPDTQYF	TGTGCCACCAGCTCCCGGACAGCGCCAGATACGCAGTATTTT
TRBV7-2	-	-	TRBJ1-2	CASSLGVVNYGYTF	TGTGCCAGCAGCTTAGGGGTAGTGAACTATGGCTACACCTTC
TRBV27	-	-	TRBJ2-7	CASSFQPPGHPSGPPGHEQYF	TGTGCCAGCAGTTTCCAACCTCCGGGACACCCATCGGGTCCTCCCGGGCACGAGCAGTACTTC
TRBV27	-	-	TRBJ2-3	CASSTPDVASTDTQYF	TGTGCCAGCAGTACCCCCGATGTAGCGTCCACAGATACGCAGTATTTT